This entry lists 27 T cell receptor beta chains sequenced from one sample in a study of cytomegalovirus exposure and HLA in healthy donors. In the PCR, 60 Vbeta and 13 Jbeta primers were used. Sequencing was performed with immunoSEQ multiplex PCR; in TCRdb, only in-frame clones are kept and a portion is missing. The record lists about 190,000 clones, of which the ten most abundant hold 0.75% to 1%. The source material was PBMCs. Source of these receptors: a woman aged 25 to 45 in good health and CMV-seropositive.

The chain employs TRBV4-2 and TRBJ1-1; D is uncertain. The CDR3 extends over 12 amino acids. V lost 1 base and J 4 bases, leaving 4 bases between the germline ends. CDR1 LGHNA and CDR2 YNFKEQ come from the germline V gene. CDR3 loop: CASSQGSTEAFF. The CDR3 DNA reads TGTGCCAGCAGCCAAGGGAGCACTGAAGCTTTCTTT.

The rearrangement uses TRBV30 and TRBJ1-2, with TRBD1 matching 8 bases. The V gene's germline CDR1 is GTSNPN and CDR2 SVGIG (reference sequence). This CDR3 region has 16 residues. Trimming took 0 bases from V and 4 from J; bases not matched to a gene: 10. In DNA, the CDR3 is TGTGCCTGGAGTGTAGCGAGGACAGGGCGGTCCTATGGCTACACCTTC. It encodes CAWSVARTGRSYGYTF.

The V gene is TRBV18, the J gene TRBJ2-7, with 7 bases aligning to TRBD1. Germline values: CDR1 KGHSH, CDR2 LQKENI. V lost 3 bases to trimming and J lost 7 bases; unmatched junction nucleotides: 15. There are 16 residues in the CDR3. The CDR3 region is CASSPRTGPRRREQYF. DNA of the CDR3: TGTGCCAGCTCACCCCGGACAGGCCCCAGGAGACGGGAGCAGTACTTC. Looking up the rest from reference TRBV18 and TRBJ2-7 gives the full variable domain: NAGVMQNPRHLVRRRGQEARLRCSPMKGHSHVYWYRQLPEEGLKFMVYLQKENIIDESGMPKERFSAEFPKEGPSILRIQQVVRGDSAAYFCASSPRTGPRRREQYFGPGTRLTVT.

The V call is TRBV2, the J call TRBJ2-5; D remains unclear. The germline V gene has CDR1 SNHLY and CDR2 FYNNEI. This CDR3 contains 15 residues. The V and J ends lost 4 bases and 3 bases respectively, with 15 bases between them. The CDR3 DNA is TGTGCCAGCAGTGCGATAGGAGCTGGCGAAGAGACCCAGTACTTC. Its protein product is CASSAIGAGEETQYF. Based on the CDR3 plus reference TRBV2 and TRBJ2-5, the full variable domain is EPEVTQTPSHQVTQMGQEVILRCVPISNHLYFYWYRQILGQKVEFLVSFYNNEISEKSEIFDDQFSVERPDGSNFTLKIRSTKLEDSAMYFCASSAIGAGEETQYFGPGTRLLVL.

The chain uses TRBV28 and TRBJ2-5, with D maybe TRBD2 (5 bases). This CDR3 spans 15 amino acids. Trimming cost V 5 bases and J 0 bases, with 13 bases left between them. Germline CDR1 and CDR2: MDHEN and SYDVKM. The CDR3 DNA reads as TGTGCCAGCAGTCTTGGAGGTGGATACCAAGAGACCCAGTACTTC. Protein sequence: CASSLGGGYQETQYF.

V is TRBV5-1 and J is TRBJ2-3, with 7 bases that match TRBD1. The germline V gene encodes CDR1 SGHRS and CDR2 YFSETQ. The V segment lost 1 base and the J segment 2 bases; nucleotides outside the gene matches: 7. The CDR3 loop spans 16 amino acids. In nucleotides, the CDR3 is TGCGCCAGCAGCTTGCTGGCTGGGACAGACACAGATACGCAGTATTTT. Translation: CASSLLAGTDTDTQYF.

The CDR3 nucleotides read TGTGCCAGCAGCCCGGGCGGCGGGAGGGCTTACGAGCAGTACTTC. Protein: CASSPGGGRAYEQYF. V is TRBV7-8 and J is TRBJ2-7; the match to TRBD2 covers 9 bases. Germline V CDR1 and CDR2: SGHVS, FQNEAQ. The CDR3 extends over 15 amino acids. V lost 5 bases and J lost 4; bases outside the gene matches: 9.

The chain is built from TRBV5-1 and TRBJ1-2, with D tentatively TRBD1 (5 bases). Germline V gene lookup returns CDR1 SGHRS and CDR2 YFSETQ. V lost 0 bases to trimming and J lost 6 bases, with 12 bases between them. CDR3 size: 14 residues. The CDR3, as DNA: TGCGCCAGCAGCTTGGGGGGGACTTCCCATGGCTACACCTTC. Translated, it gives CASSLGGTSHGYTF.

The chain is built from TRBV7-9 and TRBJ2-4, with TRBD1 matching over 10 bases. V shed 4 bases and J 7 bases; nucleotides not matched to a gene: 10. Germline V gene sequence: CDR1 SEHNR, CDR2 FQNEAQ (reference sequence). CDR3 length: 16 residues. The CDR3 DNA follows: TGTGCCAGCAGCTCATCGGGACAGGGGTTGCAGAACATTCAGTACTTC. This encodes CASSSSGQGLQNIQYF.

The chain links TRBV6-5 to TRBJ1-4; D unresolved. CDR3 length equals 15 residues. Germline V lookup: CDR1 MNHEY, CDR2 SVGAGI. V was clipped by 0 bases and J by 4 bases, with 9 bases between them. DNA of the CDR3: TGTGCCAGCAGTTACTCGGGAGATTATAATGAAAAACTGTTTTTT. Protein sequence: CASSYSGDYNEKLFF.

The chain's CDR3 is CASSPSLTGGQETQYF. CDR3 nucleotide sequence: TGTGCCAGCTCACCTTCTTTGACAGGGGGGCAAGAGACCCAGTACTTC. The V call is TRBV18, the J call TRBJ2-5; the match to TRBD1 covers 9 bases. This CDR3 spans 16 amino acids. The V and J ends lost 3 bases and 2 bases, in that order; junction bases with no gene match: 7. CDR1 is KGHSH and CDR2 is LQKENI in the germline V gene.

The J gene is TRBJ2-7, the V gene TRBV6-1; 13 bases agree with TRBD2. Trimming took 4 bases from V and 0 from J; bases not matched to a gene: 6. Germline CDR1 is MNHNS and CDR2 is SASEGT. This CDR3 is built from 17 residues. The CDR3 protein is CASSAGTSGVISYEQYF. The CDR3 nucleotides read TGTGCCAGCAGTGCCGGGACTAGCGGGGTGATCTCCTACGAGCAGTACTTC.

The gene calls are TRBV10-3 and TRBJ2-5, with TRBD2 identical over 9 bases. Per germline, CDR1 ENHRY and CDR2 SYGVKD. V lost 4 bases and J lost 1; bases outside the gene matches: 13. This CDR3 region has 18 residues. CDR3 amino acids: CAISGSKPGLAAQETQYF. CDR3 DNA: TGTGCCATCAGTGGGTCTAAACCGGGACTAGCAGCCCAAGAGACCCAGTACTTC.

J is TRBJ2-7 and V is TRBV5-1; 8 bases map to TRBD1. Germline CDR1 reads SGHRS; CDR2 reads YFSETQ. The CDR3 totals 15 residues. J gave up 2 bases and V 4 bases, and 8 bases lay outside the gene matches. CDR3 region: CASSPGQGITYEQYF. The CDR3 nucleotides read TGCGCCAGCAGCCCCGGACAGGGAATAACCTACGAGCAGTACTTC.

The V and J genes are TRBV5-4 and TRBJ2-5; weak D call: TRBD1 (7 bases). The CDR3 sequence is 14 residues long. Trimming shortened V by 4 bases and J by 2 bases, and 12 bases separated the two germline ends. Germline V gene sequence: CDR1 SGHNT, CDR2 YYREEE (reference sequence). DNA for the CDR3: TGTGCCAGCAGCGGGAGGACAGGACAAGAGACCCAGTACTTC. It codes for CASSGRTGQETQYF. Complete variable domain (other parts from reference TRBV5-4 and TRBJ2-5): ETGVTQSPTHLIKTRGQQVTLRCSSQSGHNTVSWYQQALGQGPQFIFQYYREEENGRGNFPPRFSGLQFPNYSSELNVNALELDDSALYLCASSGRTGQETQYFGPGTRLLVL.

The J gene is TRBJ2-3, the V gene TRBV7-8; 7 bases align to TRBD2. V trimming: 5 bases; J trimming: 8 bases; junction bases outside the gene matches: 10. Germline values: CDR1 SGHVS, CDR2 FQNEAQ. This CDR3 has 14 amino acids. CDR3 sequence reads: CASSPLAISGTQYF. The DNA of the CDR3 is TGTGCCAGCAGCCCACTAGCGATATCGGGTACGCAGTATTTT.

This sequence joins TRBV7-9 and TRBJ2-5; 11 bases map to TRBD2. Unmatched junction bases numbered 8, after V lost 5 bases and J lost 3 bases. Germline CDR1 is SEHNR and CDR2 is FQNEAQ (reference sequence). This CDR3 contains 16 residues. The CDR3 protein is CASSPGTSGGEETQYF. For the CDR3, the DNA is TGTGCCAGCAGCCCGGGGACTAGCGGAGGCGAAGAGACCCAGTACTTC.

The CDR3 nucleotides are TGTGCCAGCAGCTTAGCGGGAGCCCCCTACGAGCAGTACTTC. Protein product: CASSLAGAPYEQYF. V and J are TRBV7-2 and TRBJ2-7, with D possibly TRBD2 on 5 matching bases. V dropped 0 bases and J dropped 2 bases, with 8 bases sitting between them. The germline CDR1 and CDR2 sequences are SGHTA and FQGNSA. This CDR3 spans 14 amino acids.

The chain joins TRBV30 to TRBJ1-3; D uncertain. This CDR3 is built from 12 residues. Looked up from germline, CDR1 is GTSNPN and CDR2 is SVGIG (reference sequence). V shed 5 bases and J shed 1 base, with 6 bases lying between them. The CDR3 bases are TGTGCCTGGGGCGGGTCTGGAAACACCATATATTTT. Its protein is CAWGGSGNTIYF.

This sequence joins TRBV2 and TRBJ2-2, with D unresolved. V was shortened by 5 bases and J by 0 bases, with 7 bases between the two germline ends. The CDR3 loop spans 14 amino acids. Germline CDR1 and CDR2: SNHLY and FYNNEI. CDR3 sequence (DNA): TGTGCCAGCAGTCTAACTTCGAACACCGGGGAGCTGTTTTTT. Protein product: CASSLTSNTGELFF.

The chain combines TRBV11-2 with TRBJ1-1; weak D call: TRBD1 (6 bases). CDR3 size: 17 residues. Trimming shortened V by 1 base and J by 4 bases, and 19 bases separated the two germline ends. Per the germline V gene, CDR1 is SGHAT and CDR2 is FQNNGV. This CDR3 is CASSLGPGVSYGTEAFF. The CDR3 DNA follows: TGTGCCAGCAGCTTAGGGCCAGGGGTGTCTTACGGCACTGAAGCTTTCTTT.

The V and J genes are TRBV5-4 and TRBJ1-6, with D possibly matching TRBD1 (5 bases). The CDR3 has 14 residues. The V gene lost 0 bases and the J gene lost 5 bases, with 6 bases spanning the gap. In germline, CDR1 is SGHNT, CDR2 YYREEE (reference sequence). The CDR3 coding sequence is TGTGCCAGCAGCTTGGGACAGAATAATTCACCCCTCCACTTT. Protein sequence: CASSLGQNNSPLHF.

V is TRBV6-1 and J is TRBJ1-1; 7 positions agree with TRBD1. This CDR3 comprises 14 residues. J lost 1 base, V lost 6 bases, and 5 bases had no gene match. Germline-derived CDR1 and CDR2 are MNHNS and SASEGT. CDR3 coding DNA: TGTGCCAGCAGAGGGGGACAGAAGAACACTGAAGCTTTCTTT. This sequence encodes CASRGGQKNTEAFF.

The rearrangement links TRBV6-5 to TRBJ2-5, with 7 nucleotides matching TRBD2. This CDR3 spans 13 amino acids. Germline assignment: CDR1 MNHEY and CDR2 SVGAGI. V shed 4 bases and J 3 bases; nucleotides not matched to a gene: 2. This CDR3 reads CASSSRGEETQYF. The CDR3 nucleotides are TGTGCCAGCAGTTCCCGGGGGGAAGAGACCCAGTACTTC.

The chain links TRBV5-6 to TRBJ1-1, with a possible D match to TRBD1 (6 bases). V dropped 1 base and J dropped 5 bases, with 18 bases sitting between them. The V gene's germline CDR1 is SGHDT and CDR2 YYEEEE. The CDR3 runs to 16 residues. The CDR3 reads CASSLRLGGRWTEAFF. DNA of the CDR3: TGTGCCAGCAGCTTGAGATTGGGGGGGCGGTGGACTGAAGCTTTCTTT.

The V gene is TRBV27, the J gene TRBJ1-1, with 11 bases fitting TRBD1. CDR3 length equals 15 residues. The germline V gene has CDR1 MNHEY and CDR2 SMNVEV (reference sequence). After removal of 4 bases from V and 1 base from J, the junction contained 2 bases not matched to a gene. This chain's CDR3 is CASSSGTGGNTEAFF. As DNA, the CDR3 is TGTGCCAGCAGTTCGGGGACAGGGGGGAACACTGAAGCTTTCTTT.

The genes are TRBV15 and TRBJ2-5; TRBD1 matches 11 bases. The CDR3 length is 14 residues. V shed 5 bases and J 5 bases; nucleotides not matched to a gene: 4. Germline-derived CDR1 and CDR2 are LNHNV and YYDKDF (reference sequence). CDR3 residues: CATSVDRGRETQYF. CDR3 nucleotide sequence: TGTGCCACCAGCGTGGACAGGGGGCGGGAGACCCAGTACTTC.